This TCR beta chain came from a study of T cell responses to AZD1222 COVID-19 vaccine. Study outcomes and limitations: The span of vaccine-associated CD4 TCRs extended across spike, with dominance at 160-218 and 743-854. Within unmutated variant regions lay the reported targets of nearly half of spike-specific TCRs.

As to this clone: No antigen is known for it.

Some clones are missing from TCRdb's copy, which holds only in-frame ones; the method was immunoSEQ multiplex PCR. The sample holds 110,000 to 150,000 clones, 90% to 95% seen once. Germline loops: CDR1 SGHNT, CDR2 YENEEA. Trimming took 2 bases from V and 7 from J, leaving 12 bases between them. The CDR3 consists of 13 residues. This TCR was sampled from an adult in good health. The source was peripheral blood, collected on day 0 of AZD1222 vaccination. This chain uses TRBV11-3 with TRBJ2-7; a weak D match, TRBD1 (6 bases). As DNA, the CDR3 is TGTGCCAGCAGCTTACAGGGGTCGCGGGAGCAGTACTTC. It translates to CASSLQGSREQYF.